This T cell receptor beta chain was sequenced for a study of blood T cell repertoires in COVID-19. The CDR3 is 16 residues long. With 4 bases clipped from V and 4 bases from J, the junction kept 8 bases outside the gene matches. Per germline, CDR1 SGHRS and CDR2 YFSETQ. Clones were read by immunoSEQ multiplex PCR, and TCRdb kept only the in-frame ones, dropping some. The sample includes 240,000 or so clones, approximately 90% of them seen just once. The clonotype comes from a man aged 60 to 69 who had recovered from COVID-19. The chain couples TRBV5-1 to TRBJ2-3; 11 bases are shared with TRBD2. The sequenced sample was peripheral blood. CDR3: CASSLGDSGGADTQYF. In DNA form, the CDR3 reads TGCGCCAGCAGCCTAGGCGATAGCGGGGGGGCAGATACGCAGTATTTT.